These 26 T cell receptor beta chains originate from one sample sequenced in a study of blood T cells in healthy people across ages (dated by TCRdb to between 2015 and 2017). To prepare the library, 5' RACE was applied. The sample was run on an Illumina HiSeq 2500. A second PCR of roughly 7 to 11 cycles was performed with a sample-barcoded 5' primer and a J-beta primer mix. Using fastp at Q25 and MiXCR, TCRdb reprocessed the public reads and kept productive beta chains. When rows share a CDR3 protein, they turn into one entry using the most common DNA and genes. This sample gives about 640,000 distinct CDR3 sequences in total; under 70% of them show up just once. Of the sample, more than 35% falls within the top ten clones. The sequenced sample was blood. These receptor sequences come from a man between 60 and 75 years old in good health.

This clonotype came up once. The genes are TRBV18 and TRBJ1-4; D unresolved. Trimming left V 1 base short and J 8 bases short, with 17 bases between. Germline V gene data show CDR1 as KGHSH and CDR2 as LQKENI. The CDR3 sequence is 16 residues long. This CDR3 reads CASSPQRAAGEEKLFF. DNA for the CDR3: TGTGCCAGCTCACCACAGAGGGCAGCCGGTGAGGAAAAACTGTTTTTT.

CDR3 loop: CAISAGVGETQYF. DNA of the CDR3: TGTGCCATCAGTGCGGGGGTCGGAGAGACCCAGTACTTC. This chain uses TRBV10-3 with TRBJ2-5; TRBD2 is a possible D gene (6 bases). CDR3 length: 13 residues. Germline loops: CDR1 ENHRY, CDR2 SYGVKD. V was shortened by 4 bases and J by 4 bases, with 10 bases between the two germline ends.

The chain is built from TRBV12-3 or TRBV12-4 and TRBJ2-3, with TRBD2 as a possible D gene (5 bases). The CDR3 extends over 16 amino acids. V shed 3 bases and J shed 0 bases, with 13 bases lying between them. DNA of the CDR3: TGTGCCAGCAGTTTTCGGCTAGCCTCCAGCACAGATACGCAGTATTTT. It specifies CASSFRLASSTDTQYF.

The chain uses TRBV29-1 and TRBJ2-7; 8 nucleotides align to TRBD1. CDR1 and CDR2 (germline): SQVTM, ANQGSEA. This CDR3 has 18 amino acids. The J segment lost 5 bases and the V segment lost 6 bases, leaving 24 bases of the junction unmatched. Here the CDR3 DNA reads TGCAGCGTGGAGGGGGACAAGTCGCCCAGGGGGCCCCTTAACGAGCAGTACTTC. It specifies CSVEGDKSPRGPLNEQYF.

The rearrangement uses TRBV20-1 and TRBJ2-5, with D possibly TRBD1 on 7 matching bases. CDR1 is DFQATT and CDR2 is SNEGSKA in the germline V gene (reference sequence). Trimming cost V 6 bases and J 11 bases, with 28 bases left between them. CDR3 size: 15 residues. Here the CDR3 DNA reads TGCAGTGCCCTCTCGGGCAGGGGGGCCGGGAATGAGCAGTACTTC. Protein sequence: CSALSGRGAGNEQYF.

The V gene is TRBV7-2, the J gene TRBJ2-3, with 15 positions matching TRBD2. The germline CDR1 and CDR2 sequences are SGHTA and FQGNSA. The CDR3 sequence is 19 residues long. The trim removed 1 base at V and 5 bases at J, leaving 10 bases unmatched. The CDR3 bases are TGTGCCAGCAGCTTAGTTGGACTAGCGGGGGGGCAGACCCTAGATACGCAGTATTTT. Its protein product is CASSLVGLAGGQTLDTQYF.

This clonotype was picked up one time. The chain employs TRBV12-3 or TRBV12-4 and TRBJ1-4; 8 bases match TRBD1. This CDR3 is 14 amino acids long. V gave up 5 bases and J gave up 14 bases; unmatched junction bases: 13. DNA for the CDR3: TGTGCCAGCAGTGAACGGACAGGGCTGGGGGTGCTGTTTTTT. Residues: CASSERTGLGVLFF.

CDR3 protein: CASSFTSIYGYTF. CDR3 nucleotides: TGTGCCAGCAGTTTTACTAGCATCTATGGCTACACCTTC. J is TRBJ1-2 and V is TRBV12-3 or TRBV12-4; D is uncertain. CDR3 length: 13 residues. The V end lost 3 bases, the J end lost 4 bases, and 9 bases lay between the germline ends.

The V call is TRBV12-5, the J call TRBJ2-7, with a possible D match to TRBD1 (6 bases). Germline CDR1 is LGHNT and CDR2 is FRNRAP. The CDR3 runs to 15 residues. Deletions cut 2 bases from V and 0 bases from J, with 11 bases between. CDR3 coding DNA: TGTGCTAGTGGTTTGACCCTACAGGGCTCCTACGAGCAGTACTTC. Translating it yields CASGLTLQGSYEQYF.

The chain joins TRBV6-1 to TRBJ2-4; TRBD1 aligns across 7 bases. Trimming took 5 bases from V and 5 from J; bases not matched to a gene: 6. There are 14 residues in the CDR3. The germline CDR1 and CDR2 sequences are MNHNS and SASEGT. The CDR3: CASSSQGPENIQYF. CDR3 DNA sequence: TGTGCCAGCAGTTCACAGGGGCCTGAAAACATTCAGTACTTC.

The genes are TRBV6-1 and TRBJ2-3; no clear D. This CDR3 is 14 amino acids long. Trimming removed 4 bases from V and 6 bases from J, with 14 bases in between. The germline CDR1 and CDR2 sequences are MNHNS and SASEGT. CDR3 DNA: TGTGCCAGCAGTGCCTTATCAGCCTCTGATACGCAGTATTTT. It yields the protein CASSALSASDTQYF.

Comment on this clonotype: A read error may be the cause here, since a much bigger clone is one base away. The chain is built from TRBV2 and TRBJ1-2; maybe TRBD1 (6 bases). CDR1 is SNHLY, CDR2 FYNNEI, per germline. The CDR3 contains 15 residues. DNA for the CDR3: TGTGCCAGCAGTGAACTCGCAGGGGAAGCCCATGGCCACACCTTC. Protein product: CASSELAGEAHGHTF.

The chain couples TRBV6-2 or TRBV6-3 to TRBJ2-6; D is unclear. V lost 6 bases, J lost 4 bases, and 10 bases lay in between. Germline-derived CDR1 and CDR2 are MNHEY and SVGEGT. CDR3 size: 14 residues. In DNA form, the CDR3 reads TGTGCCAGCAGGCTCGAGGCAGGGGCCAACGTCCTGACTTTC. It yields the protein CASRLEAGANVLTF.

This clonotype was seen only once. The V and J genes are TRBV24-1 and TRBJ2-1; D gene ambiguous. This CDR3 has 11 amino acids. CDR1 and CDR2 (germline): KGHDR, SFDVKD. V was clipped by 10 bases and J by 9 bases, with 12 bases between them. The CDR3, as DNA: TGTGCCACATCACTCTTGGGTGAGCAGTTCTTC. Translation gives CATSLLGEQFF.

V and J are TRBV5-5 and TRBJ1-1; 8 positions agree with TRBD1. Germline V CDR1 and CDR2: SGHKS, YYEKEE (reference sequence). Trimming removed 0 bases from V and 10 bases from J; junction bases left unmatched: 11. The CDR3 sequence is 15 residues long. The CDR3 DNA reads as TGTGCCAGCAGCTTGGCCCAGGGGGCCAGTTTGCGAGCTTTCTTT. Translating gives CASSLAQGASLRAFF.

The J gene is TRBJ1-1, the V gene TRBV10-3; 9 nucleotides line up with TRBD1. From germline, CDR1 is ENHRY and CDR2 SYGVKD. The V segment lost 6 bases and the J segment 1 base; nucleotides outside the gene matches: 3. This CDR3 has 14 residues. The CDR3 DNA sequence: TGTGCCATCAGGAGGGACAGGGAGAACACTGAAGCTTTCTTT. Encoded protein: CAIRRDRENTEAFF.

In this sample, this clonotype turned up a few times. The genes are TRBV5-4 and TRBJ2-7; no firm D call. Germline-derived CDR1 and CDR2 are SGHNT and YYREEE (reference sequence). Trimming stripped 2 bases from V and 4 bases from J, with 13 bases between. The CDR3 totals 14 residues. CDR3 protein: CASSFGSEFYEQYF. CDR3 bases: TGTGCCAGCAGCTTCGGTTCCGAGTTTTACGAGCAGTACTTC.

With respect to this clonotype: Germline and junction disagree at one end, which may indicate a read error. This sequence joins TRBV7-2 and TRBJ2-3; 10 nucleotides line up with TRBD2. Germline V gene lookup returns CDR1 SGHTA and CDR2 FQGNSA. The length of the CDR3 is 17 residues. This chain's CDR3 is CVSSPTSSSGGKDTQYF. The CDR3 nucleotides read TGTGTCAGCAGCCCTACCTCCTCTAGCGGGGGTAAGGATACGCAGTATTTT.

For this clonotype: The junction does not match germline at one end; this may be a read error. The rearrangement links TRBV15 to TRBJ1-1; 7 bases agree with TRBD1. The germline V gene has CDR1 LNHNV and CDR2 YYDKDF (reference sequence). The CDR3 totals 14 residues. The CDR3 reads CATRRGGAITEAFF. Written as DNA, the CDR3 is TGTGCCACCCGCAGAGGGGGCGCAATCACTGAAGCTTTCTTT.

This clonotype was counted between two and nine times. This chain links TRBV27 with TRBJ1-5; D possibly corresponds to TRBD1 (6 bases). The V end was cut by 4 bases, the J end by 1 base, with 14 bases between. CDR3 length: 16 amino acids. The germline V gene has CDR1 MNHEY and CDR2 SMNVEV (reference sequence). The CDR3 nucleotides read TGTGCCAGCAGTTCTTTCGGCAGGGGAAGCAATCAGCCCCAGCATTTT. Amino acid sequence: CASSSFGRGSNQPQHF.

The CDR3 nucleotides read TGTGCCACCAGTGGACTCGATAACTATGGCTACACCTTC. Translating gives CATSGLDNYGYTF. V is TRBV24-1 and J is TRBJ1-2; D not certain. V was clipped by 5 bases and J by 1 base, with 7 bases between them. The germline gives CDR1 KGHDR, CDR2 SFDVKD. There are 13 residues in the CDR3.

This clonotype has just a few counts. The V call is TRBV3-1, the J call TRBJ1-5; no clear D. Trimming stripped 0 bases from V and 3 bases from J, with 3 bases between. CDR3 length: 13 residues. In germline, CDR1 is LGHDT, CDR2 YNNKEL (reference sequence). CDR3 amino acids: CASSQDVNQPQHF. CDR3 in DNA: TGTGCCAGCAGCCAAGATGTCAATCAGCCCCAGCATTTT.

This clonotype came up many times. CDR3: CASRKGLSSAGELFF. As DNA, the CDR3 is TGTGCCAGCAGAAAAGGACTGAGCAGCGCCGGGGAGCTGTTTTTT. The chain carries TRBV12-3 or TRBV12-4 and TRBJ2-2, with TRBD2 as a possible D gene (5 bases). This CDR3 region has 15 residues. Trimming pared 6 bases from V and 6 bases from J, leaving 17 bases between.

This chain links TRBV4-1 with TRBJ2-1; D may match TRBD1 or TRBD2 (6 bases each). The CDR3 covers 16 residues. V dropped 0 bases and J dropped 7 bases, with 16 bases sitting between them. From germline, CDR1 is MGHRA and CDR2 YSYEKL. CDR3 sequence reads: CASSQDRGLGRNEQFF. As DNA, the CDR3 is TGCGCCAGCAGCCAAGACAGGGGTCTGGGGAGGAATGAGCAGTTCTTC.

This clonotype was counted once. J is TRBJ2-7 and V is TRBV5-1; no definite D call. There are 14 residues in the CDR3. The V and J ends lost 2 bases and 5 bases respectively, with 14 bases between them. Per germline, CDR1 SGHRS and CDR2 YFSETQ. The CDR3 DNA reads as TGCGCCAGCAGCTTCCGGTCACCAAAGCACGAGCAGTACTTC. Translation: CASSFRSPKHEQYF.

This clonotype was detected only a few times. The chain couples TRBV5-1 to TRBJ2-1, with D perhaps TRBD2 (5 bases). Germline V gene lookup returns CDR1 SGHRS and CDR2 YFSETQ. The CDR3 loop spans 16 amino acids. The germline V and J ends were trimmed by 5 bases and 4 bases, with 19 bases remaining between them. CDR3 bases: TGCGCCAGCAGATTAGAACTAGGGATGGGATACAATGAGCAGTTCTTC. This encodes CASRLELGMGYNEQFF. The full variable domain, completed using reference TRBV5-1 and TRBJ2-1, is KAGVTQTPRYLIKTRGQQVTLSCSPISGHRSVSWYQQTPGQGLQFLFEYFSETQRNKGNFPGRFSGRQFSNSRSEMNVSTLELGDSALYLCASRLELGMGYNEQFFGPGTRLTVL.